This T cell receptor (beta chain) was recovered during a study of blood T cell repertoires in COVID-19. Study details: Specimens from acute and convalescent COVID-19 originated in the United States, Italy and Spain. T cells, B-cell-depleted T cells, or PBMCs provided the cDNA or gDNA that served as material.

Assay: immunoSEQ multiplex PCR; the TCRdb copy retains only in-frame clones and omits some. The sample yields 150,000 to 200,000 clones, 80% seen once. The CDR3 is made up of 15 amino acids. Trimming took off 1 base at V and 6 bases at J, with 13 bases between the two ends. The germline CDR1 and CDR2 sequences are SGHTA and FQGNSA. The sequence came from a man aged 55 to 69 with acute or convalescent COVID-19. The chain couples TRBV7-2 to TRBJ1-5; D is possibly TRBD1 (6 bases). The sample was peripheral blood. This CDR3 reads CASSLGGGLSQPQHF. The DNA for the CDR3 is TGTGCCAGCAGCTTAGGGGGGGGCTTAAGTCAGCCCCAGCATTTT.